This T cell receptor beta chain derives from a study of blood T cells in healthy people across ages. Study-level points and caveats: Both higher diversity and more naive CD4+ cells marked long-lived donors when set against aged donors. Higher naive T cell percentage went strongly together with higher TCR beta diversity.

The CDR3 runs to 16 residues. CDR1 and CDR2 (germline): SGHRS, YFSETQ. V lost 4 bases to trimming and J lost 2 bases; unmatched junction nucleotides: 5. A second PCR of about 6 to 12 cycles used a sample-barcoded 5' primer and a J-beta primer mix. TCRdb used MiXCR to reprocess the 5' RACE reads, holding one entry per CDR3 protein. Here the sample spans fewer than 800,000 distinct CDR3 sequences, 20% to 25% being singletons. There are a few counts of this clonotype. What it binds is not known. This sample was also put to use in a study of T cells of mothers and their children. As that study records: Amplification in the second PCR used the M1S primer, which added sample barcodes and 2-4 random nucleotides.

The sequencing sample was made of blood. The rearrangement joins TRBV5-1 to TRBJ1-3; TRBD1 agrees at 11 bases. This sequence originates from a boy under 18 in good health. CDR3 loop: CASSTRTGGTGNTIYF. The CDR3 region has the DNA TGCGCCAGCAGCACTAGGACAGGGGGCACTGGAAACACCATATATTTT. The whole variable domain, filled in from reference TRBV5-1 and TRBJ1-3, reads KAGVTQTPRYLIKTRGQQVTLSCSPISGHRSVSWYQQTPGQGLQFLFEYFSETQRNKGNFPGRFSGRQFSNSRSEMNVSTLELGDSALYLCASSTRTGGTGNTIYFGEGSWLTVV.